The 24 T cell receptor beta chains below come from one sample, sequenced in a study of blood T cell repertoires in COVID-19. TCRdb keeps only in-frame clones here, not all; method: immunoSEQ multiplex PCR. This table has more than 150,000 clones, roughly 82% appearing once. The sample comprised peripheral blood. All receptors come from a woman aged 30 to 39 with acute or convalescent COVID-19.

This chain uses TRBV5-4 with TRBJ2-3; D is perhaps TRBD2 (5 bases). The length of the CDR3 is 15 residues. Per the germline V gene, CDR1 is SGHNT and CDR2 is YYREEE (reference sequence). The V gene lost 1 base and the J gene lost 0 bases, with 9 bases spanning the gap. CDR3: CASSLSGSSTDTQYF. CDR3 DNA sequence: TGTGCCAGCAGCTTGTCGGGGTCTAGCACAGATACGCAGTATTTT. Drawing the rest from reference TRBV5-4 and TRBJ2-3, the complete variable domain is ETGVTQSPTHLIKTRGQQVTLRCSSQSGHNTVSWYQQALGQGPQFIFQYYREEENGRGNFPPRFSGLQFPNYSSELNVNALELDDSALYLCASSLSGSSTDTQYFGPGTRLTVL.

This clone was observed a handful of times. V and J are TRBV14 and TRBJ1-2; tentatively, D is TRBD1 (5 bases). Germline CDR1 SGHDN, CDR2 FVKESK. V gave up 4 bases and J gave up 4 bases, with 22 bases separating them. The CDR3 loop spans 17 amino acids. This CDR3 is CASSPQEGMNRLYGYTF. In nucleotides, the CDR3 is TGTGCCAGCAGCCCCCAGGAGGGGATGAACCGCCTCTATGGCTACACCTTC.

The chain's CDR3 is CASSLVGGRASETQYF. In DNA form, the CDR3 reads TGTGCCAGCAGCTTAGTGGGTGGGAGGGCCTCGGAGACCCAGTACTTC. V gene TRBV7-2 combines with J gene TRBJ2-5; 7 bases are a match to TRBD2. The CDR3 totals 16 residues. V shed 1 base and J 5 bases; nucleotides not matched to a gene: 10. Looked up from germline, CDR1 is SGHTA and CDR2 is FQGNSA.

The chain recombines TRBV5-1 with TRBJ2-7; TRBD1 might be the D (5 bases). V dropped 7 bases and J dropped 5 bases, with 16 bases sitting between them. Germline V gives CDR1 SGHRS, CDR2 YFSETQ. The CDR3 runs to 13 residues. The CDR3 DNA is TGCGCCAGCGCCCGATACCTAGGGGACGAGCAGTACTTC. Its protein is CASARYLGDEQYF.

The chain is built from TRBV23-1 and TRBJ1-1, with D hard to call. TRBV23-1 is an open reading frame, and its role is uncertain. The V end was cut by 8 bases, the J end by 11 bases, with 12 bases between. This CDR3 is 10 amino acids long. The CDR3 loop reads CASRLMRAFF. For the CDR3, the DNA is TGCGCCAGCCGATTGATGCGGGCTTTCTTT.

The rearrangement joins TRBV28 to TRBJ1-2, with D uncertain. CDR1 and CDR2 (germline): MDHEN, SYDVKM. The CDR3 sequence is 15 residues long. Trimming took off 5 bases at V and 3 bases at J, with 16 bases between the two ends. DNA for the CDR3: TGTGCCAGCAGTCCTCCCGGACTGGAATACTATGGCTACACCTTC. Its protein product is CASSPPGLEYYGYTF.

The rearrangement links TRBV10-2 to TRBJ2-2; the D is unclear. Trimming pared 5 bases from V and 5 bases from J, leaving 9 bases between. Per germline, CDR1 WSHSY and CDR2 SAAADI. This CDR3 spans 13 amino acids. The DNA of the CDR3 is TGCGCCAGCAGTAATTTCCAGACCGGGGAGCTGTTTTTT. Translating it yields CASSNFQTGELFF.

The genes are TRBV7-3 and TRBJ2-7; TRBD1 matches at 8 bases. This CDR3 contains 14 residues. Germline CDR1 SGHTA, CDR2 FQGTGA. Trimming at V came to 5 bases and at J to 6 bases, leaving 9 bases not matched to a gene. The CDR3 here is CASSPLGQGSEQYF. The DNA for the CDR3 is TGTGCCAGCAGCCCCTTAGGACAGGGAAGCGAGCAGTACTTC.

The rearrangement links TRBV4-1 to TRBJ1-4; D is unclear. From germline, CDR1 is MGHRA and CDR2 YSYEKL. V lost 1 base and J 5 bases, leaving 5 bases between the germline ends. This CDR3 spans 13 amino acids. The CDR3 bases are TGCGCCAGCAGCCAAGCCCCGAATGAAAAACTGTTTTTT. As protein: CASSQAPNEKLFF.

The V gene is TRBV28, the J gene TRBJ1-4; TRBD1 aligns across 7 bases. With V trimmed by 6 bases and J by 8 bases, 9 bases remained unmatched. Germline lookup yields CDR1 MDHEN and CDR2 SYDVKM. This CDR3 has 14 amino acids. Here the CDR3 reads CASSFDRVVEKLFF. The CDR3, as DNA: TGTGCCAGCAGCTTCGACAGGGTGGTCGAAAAACTGTTTTTT.

As for this clone: Other nucleotide sequences from this sample produce the same CDR3. J is TRBJ2-3 and V is TRBV7-9; 7 positions agree with TRBD1. After removal of 1 base from V and 2 bases from J, the junction contained 3 bases not matched to a gene. This CDR3 spans 15 amino acids. The germline V gene encodes CDR1 SEHNR and CDR2 FQNEAQ (reference sequence). Written as DNA, the CDR3 is TGTGCCAGCAGCTTAGAAGGGGGCTCCACAGATACGCAGTATTTT. Protein sequence: CASSLEGGSTDTQYF.

The chain links TRBV6-5 to TRBJ1-5; D not certain. The germline V gene encodes CDR1 MNHEY and CDR2 SVGAGI. This CDR3 has 15 residues. Deletions cut 6 bases from V and 6 bases from J, with 18 bases between. CDR3 sequence (DNA): TGTGCCAGCAGCTCCACCTGGGAGTCGGGTCAGCCCCAGCATTTT. Translated, it gives CASSSTWESGQPQHF.

This chain connects TRBV5-1 to TRBJ2-1; 9 bases map to TRBD2. The CDR3 has 14 amino acids. Trimming cost V 0 bases and J 5 bases; bases outside gene matches: 0. Per the germline V gene, CDR1 is SGHRS and CDR2 is YFSETQ. The CDR3 spells CASSLERGDNEQFF. The CDR3 DNA sequence: TGCGCCAGCAGCTTGGAGCGGGGGGACAATGAGCAGTTCTTC.

The chain is built from TRBV7-3 and TRBJ2-7; 7 positions agree with TRBD1. The trim removed 4 bases at V and 9 bases at J, leaving 3 bases unmatched. Germline assignment: CDR1 SGHTA and CDR2 FQGTGA. The CDR3 runs to 11 residues. The CDR3 coding sequence is TGTGCCAGCAGCTGGACAGGACCGCAGTACTTC. This translates into CASSWTGPQYF.

This chain links TRBV27 with TRBJ2-5; TRBD2 agrees at 12 bases. The V gene's germline CDR1 is MNHEY and CDR2 SMNVEV (reference sequence). CDR3 length: 16 amino acids. V lost 4 bases and J lost 3; bases outside the gene matches: 6. CDR3 loop: CASSSARLAGEETQYF. In DNA, the CDR3 is TGTGCCAGCAGTTCCGCACGACTAGCGGGAGAAGAGACCCAGTACTTC.

J is TRBJ1-5 and V is TRBV7-2; a possible D gene is TRBD1 (6 bases). CDR1 and CDR2 from the germline V gene are SGHTA and FQGNSA. This CDR3 spans 14 amino acids. Trimming left V 5 bases short and J 2 bases short, with 10 bases between. DNA for the CDR3: TGTGCCAGCAGCCCACGGACAGGCAATCAGCCCCAGCATTTT. Its translation: CASSPRTGNQPQHF.

The rearrangement joins TRBV5-6 to TRBJ2-1; a possible D gene is TRBD1 (6 bases). The CDR3 has 16 amino acids. With 2 bases removed from V and 6 bases from J, the gap between germline ends came to 18 bases. Germline values: CDR1 SGHDT, CDR2 YYEEEE. For the CDR3, the DNA is TGTGCCAGCAGCTTTATTGACAGGATAATTAGCAATGAGCAGTTCTTC. Translated: CASSFIDRIISNEQFF.

A remark on this clone: Other DNA sequences in the same sample also yield this CDR3. V gene TRBV5-1 combines with J gene TRBJ2-7; 9 nucleotides match TRBD1. Germline CDR1 is SGHRS and CDR2 is YFSETQ. This CDR3 spans 13 amino acids. The V segment lost 5 bases and the J segment 3 bases; nucleotides outside the gene matches: 3. CDR3 in amino acids: CASSRDRDYEQYF. The CDR3 coding sequence is TGCGCCAGCAGTAGGGACAGGGACTACGAGCAGTACTTC.

In its sample, this clone was seen a few times. V and J are TRBV21-1 and TRBJ2-7; the table's D gene call, TRBD2, was not cross checked with the DNA. TRBV21-1 is a pseudogene locus. The CDR3 has 14 amino acids. CDR3 DNA sequence: TGTGCCAGCAGCAAAGCGAGGACTAATCACGAGCAGTACTTC. Protein product: CASSKARTNHEQYF.

This chain connects TRBV28 to TRBJ2-6, with D perhaps TRBD1 (6 bases). Trimming took 5 bases from V and 0 from J, leaving 14 bases between them. There are 17 residues in the CDR3. Germline CDR1 and CDR2: MDHEN and SYDVKM. CDR3 DNA: TGTGCCAGCAGTCCTACGACAGGCCTCTCTGGGGCCAACGTCCTGACTTTC. This translates into CASSPTTGLSGANVLTF.

V gene TRBV4-3 combines with J gene TRBJ2-2; tentatively, D is TRBD2 (6 bases). V was cut by 3 bases and J by 4 bases, with 18 bases left in between. The CDR3 covers 17 residues. CDR1 and CDR2 from the germline V gene are LGHNA and YSLEER. CDR3 DNA sequence: TGCGCCAGCAGCCAGACTCGGACGAGCGGGCGCACCGGGGAGCTGTTTTTT. Amino acids: CASSQTRTSGRTGELFF.

This chain uses TRBV6-2 or TRBV6-3 with TRBJ1-2; D gene uncertain. V was pared by 4 bases and J by 1 base, with 13 bases between. This CDR3 contains 15 residues. Germline CDR1 MNHEY, CDR2 SVGEGT. This CDR3 is CASSFPGGFNYGYTF. Here the CDR3 DNA reads TGTGCCAGCAGTTTTCCCGGCGGCTTTAACTATGGCTACACCTTC.

The chain employs TRBV5-1 and TRBJ2-7; 9 positions match TRBD1. CDR3 length: 16 residues. Germline trimming cut 4 bases from V and 3 bases from J; bases unmatched to any gene: 11. The germline CDR1 and CDR2 sequences are SGHRS and YFSETQ. The CDR3 loop is CASSLSSSGQGYEQYF. The CDR3 DNA follows: TGCGCCAGCAGCCTAAGCAGCTCGGGACAGGGCTACGAGCAGTACTTC.

V gene TRBV7-8 combines with J gene TRBJ2-7, with 7 bases aligning to TRBD1. The germline CDR1 and CDR2 sequences are SGHVS and FQNEAQ. The CDR3 runs 14 residues. The J segment lost 2 bases and the V segment lost 5 bases, leaving 6 bases of the junction unmatched. This CDR3 reads CASSNRQGPYEQYF. The CDR3 coding sequence is TGTGCCAGCAGCAACCGACAGGGTCCCTACGAGCAGTACTTC.